Listed here are 10 T cell receptor beta chains from one sample, sequenced in a study of metastatic and nonmetastatic thyroid tumors. TCRdb re-called clones via MiXCR from the PCR reads. In the table there are around 18,000 clones, around an eighth of which are singletons. Patients had received no treatment of any kind before thyroid surgery. Sequenced material: tumor tissue. The receptors come from a female donor with papillary thyroid cancer or a benign thyroid nodule (not recorded which). Some clones in this sample may be carry-over from other donors' samples.

This clone was observed at least ten times. The chain has TRBV2 and TRBJ2-1; 9 positions match TRBD2. Per the germline V gene, CDR1 is SNHLY and CDR2 is FYNNEI. The CDR3 totals 16 residues. The junction had 16 bases not matched to a gene; V was cut back by 8 bases and J by 8 bases. The chain's CDR3 is CASFSAAGGDVYEQFF. CDR3 DNA: TGTGCCAGCTTTTCGGCAGCGGGAGGAGACGTTTATGAGCAGTTCTTC.

This chain joins TRBV30 and TRBJ2-7; D is undetermined. The V end lost 0 bases, the J end lost 7 bases, and 7 bases lay between the germline ends. The CDR3 covers 11 residues. Germline V gene sequence: CDR1 GTSNPN, CDR2 SVGIG (reference sequence). The CDR3 protein is CAWSVHREQYF. In DNA, the CDR3 is TGTGCCTGGAGTGTACATAGGGAGCAGTACTTC. Complete variable domain (other parts from reference TRBV30 and TRBJ2-7): SQTIHQWPATLVQPVGSPLSLECTVEGTSNPNLYWYRQAAGRGLQLLFYSVGIGQISSEVPQNLSASRPQDRQFILSSKKLLLSDSGFYLCAWSVHREQYFGPGTRLTVT.

In this sample, this clone turned up many times. The rearrangement joins TRBV28 to TRBJ2-3; D ambiguous. V lost 3 bases and J 1 base, leaving 8 bases between the germline ends. This CDR3 spans 14 amino acids. Germline V gene data show CDR1 as MDHEN and CDR2 as SYDVKM. The CDR3 here is CASSFVAGTDTQYF. CDR3 bases: TGTGCCAGCAGTTTTGTGGCCGGCACAGATACGCAGTATTTT.

Comment on this clone: This could be a read error, since a much larger clone is one nucleotide away. The V and J genes are TRBV10-1 and TRBJ2-3; either TRBD1 or TRBD2 may fit D (6 bases each). Between the trimmed V and J ends, which lost 8 bases and 4 bases, there was a span of 16 bases. The CDR3 loop spans 14 amino acids. Looked up from germline, CDR1 is WNHNN and CDR2 is SYGVQD (reference sequence). The CDR3 sequence: CASEEGGHPDTQYF. The CDR3 region has the DNA TGCGCCAGCGAGGAGGGGGGACACCCAGATACGCAGTATTTT.

The rearrangement joins TRBV20-1 to TRBJ2-2; D is perhaps TRBD1 (6 bases). There are 16 residues in the CDR3. V was clipped by 0 bases and J by 2 bases, with 13 bases between them. Germline loops: CDR1 DFQATT, CDR2 SNEGSKA (reference sequence). The CDR3 coding sequence is TGCAGTGCTAGAGATGGGCAGGGGCCTAACACCGGGGAGCTGTTTTTT. This encodes CSARDGQGPNTGELFF.

Many counts were recorded for this clone. CDR3 sequence: CSWGLAYHEQFF. The DNA for the CDR3 is TGCAGTTGGGGACTAGCTTACCATGAGCAGTTCTTC. The chain uses TRBV20-1 and TRBJ2-1, with TRBD2 matching over 9 bases. With V trimmed by 8 bases and J by 8 bases, 7 bases remained unmatched. The CDR3 length is 12 residues. Germline V gene data show CDR1 as DFQATT and CDR2 as SNEGSKA (reference sequence).

Notes on this clone: One end of the junction is discordant with germline, which a read error may explain. This chain joins TRBV5-1 and TRBJ2-2; possible D gene TRBD2, 6 bases. The length of the CDR3 is 14 residues. Germline values: CDR1 SGHRS, CDR2 YFSETQ. As DNA, the CDR3 is TGCGCCAGCAGCTTGGCCGCGGGGCCCGGGGAGCTGGTTTTT. Protein product: CASSLAAGPGELVF.

This clone was counted many times. This same CDR3 is encoded by further DNA sequences in the sample. This chain connects TRBV2 to TRBJ1-2; D remains ambiguous. The V end lost 7 bases, the J end lost 0 bases, and 12 bases lay between the germline ends. The CDR3 length is 14 residues. The germline V gene has CDR1 SNHLY and CDR2 FYNNEI. CDR3 protein: CASTRTFSNYGYTF. DNA of the CDR3: TGTGCCAGCACCCGGACCTTTTCTAACTATGGCTACACCTTC.

This clone appeared a few times. The chain carries TRBV6-1 and TRBJ2-1; 9 bases agree with TRBD1. J lost 5 bases, V lost 3 bases, and 2 bases had no gene match. Germline CDR1 is MNHNS and CDR2 is SASEGT. CDR3 size: 14 residues. CDR3: CASSDGQGNNEQFF. Here the CDR3 DNA reads TGTGCCAGCAGTGACGGACAGGGGAACAATGAGCAGTTCTTC.

This clone came up many times. The rearrangement uses TRBV6-5 and TRBJ2-1; D could derive from TRBD1 or TRBD2 (5 bases each). Germline V lookup: CDR1 MNHEY, CDR2 SVGAGI. This CDR3 comprises 12 residues. Trimming pared 3 bases from V and 9 bases from J, leaving 9 bases between. In DNA, the CDR3 is TGTGCCAGCAGTTATGGGGACGCTGAGCAGTTCTTC. Translating gives CASSYGDAEQFF.